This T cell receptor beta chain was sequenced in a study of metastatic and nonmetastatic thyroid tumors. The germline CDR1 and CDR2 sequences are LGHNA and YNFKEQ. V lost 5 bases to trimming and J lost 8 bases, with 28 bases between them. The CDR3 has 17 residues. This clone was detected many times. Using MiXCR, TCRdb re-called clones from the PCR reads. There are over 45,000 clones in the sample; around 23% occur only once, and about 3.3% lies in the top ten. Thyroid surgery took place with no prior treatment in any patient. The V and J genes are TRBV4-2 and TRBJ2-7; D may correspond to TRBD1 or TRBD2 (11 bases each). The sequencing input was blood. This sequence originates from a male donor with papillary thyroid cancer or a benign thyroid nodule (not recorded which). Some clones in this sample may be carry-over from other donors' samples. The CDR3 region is CASSGDRGTSGSTKQYF. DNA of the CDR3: TGTGCCAGCAGCGGGGACAGGGGGACTAGCGGTTCTACGAAGCAGTACTTC.